The clone carrying this T cell receptor (beta chain) was counted a few times. TCRdb itself ran the RT-PCR reads through MiXCR, one entry per CDR3 protein. The table records more than 550,000 distinct CDR3 sequences, approximately 15% of them present only once. Sequenced sample: memory CD4+ T cells from blood. The sequence derives from a female donor in good health, serving as a healthy control.

The CDR3 spells CASSLTVGLEREQYF. CDR3 in DNA: TGTGCCAGCAGCTTAACGGTTGGACTTGAGCGCGAGCAGTACTTC. The chain uses TRBV7-8 and TRBJ2-7; perhaps TRBD2 as D (5 bases). CDR1 is SGHVS and CDR2 is FQNEAQ in the germline V gene. Trimming took off 2 bases at V and 6 bases at J, with 17 bases between the two ends. The CDR3 length is 15 residues.